The TCR beta chain described here comes from a study of human T cells and chemical hapten exposure. Regarding the study as a whole: Every donor had alopecia, and their immune response may therefore differ from healthy people's. Counts of expanded TCRs (at PT1) showed a positive correlation with patch test score. There were significantly more large CDR3 similarity clusters among expanded TCRs than among controls.

This clonotype was detected only a few times. Antigen unknown. Specified time point: patch test 3, about 24 weeks after DPC sensitization. As to treatment: therapeutic diphenylcyclopropenone sensitization with weekly scalp DPC. Trimming cost V 5 bases and J 5 bases, with 12 bases left between them. This CDR3 has 13 residues. Germline loops: CDR1 SNHLY, CDR2 FYNNEI. Individual cDNA molecules (in the library) carried attached unique molecular identifiers. TCRdb reanalysed the RACE reads using MiXCR and keeps one entry per CDR3 protein. The sample contains about 190,000 distinct CDR3 sequences, under 25% of which appear only once.

This chain joins TRBV2 and TRBJ1-1, with a weak D call TRBD1 (5 bases). This clonotype was obtained from a woman aged 40 to 55 with alopecia areata. Some clones in this sample may be carry-over from other donors' samples. This specimen consisted of whole blood, obtained in connection with sensitization to the hapten diphenylcyclopropenone (DPC). CDR3 sequence (DNA): TGTGCCAGCAGTCGACAGATTGAGACTGAAGCTTTCTTT. Translation: CASSRQIETEAFF.